The 29 T cell receptor beta chains below come from one sample, sequenced in a study of blood T cell repertoires in COVID-19. The repertoire was sequenced with immunoSEQ multiplex PCR; TCRdb's copy has only in-frame clones and lacks some. The sample lists 90,000 to 120,000 clones, about 89% occurring once. Sequencing was carried out using peripheral blood. The receptors shown here come from a man aged 55 to 69 with acute or convalescent COVID-19.

The chain joins TRBV19 to TRBJ1-2; D is uncertain. Germline assignment: CDR1 LNHDA and CDR2 SQIVND (reference sequence). This CDR3 has 19 residues. Trimming left V 3 bases short and J 4 bases short, with 27 bases between. The CDR3 loop is CASSIEPISRRIRIYGYTF. The CDR3 DNA follows: TGTGCCAGTAGTATTGAACCGATTTCACGAAGGATCAGGATCTATGGCTACACCTTC.

The chain carries TRBV28 and TRBJ1-5; 9 positions agree with TRBD1. V was clipped by 6 bases and J by 7 bases; unmatched bases: 10. The germline CDR1 and CDR2 sequences are MDHEN and SYDVKM. CDR3 length: 15 residues. This CDR3 reads CASSLTGGHHQPQHF. CDR3 nucleotide sequence: TGTGCCAGCAGCCTCACAGGGGGCCACCACCAGCCCCAGCATTTT.

The rearrangement links TRBV6-2 or TRBV6-3 to TRBJ1-6; D call uncertain. The CDR3 covers 15 residues. CDR1 MNHEY and CDR2 SVGEGT come from the germline V gene. V lost 4 bases and J lost 0, with 7 bases in between. The CDR3 nucleotides are TGTGCCAGCAGTTCGAGGAGCTCCTATAATTCACCCCTCCACTTT. As protein: CASSSRSSYNSPLHF.

The chain couples TRBV6-1 to TRBJ1-1; D not certain. The CDR3 runs to 13 residues. Germline V gives CDR1 MNHNS, CDR2 SASEGT. Trimming shortened V by 1 base and J by 1 base, and 4 bases separated the two germline ends. CDR3 DNA sequence: TGTGCCAGCAGTGAAGTCTGGAACACTGAAGCTTTCTTT. Translation: CASSEVWNTEAFF.

The table lists this clone with a few counts. The V and J genes are TRBV5-1 and TRBJ1-2; 8 bases line up with TRBD1. The V and J ends lost 2 bases and 4 bases, in that order; junction bases with no gene match: 4. The germline gives CDR1 SGHRS, CDR2 YFSETQ. The CDR3 has 14 residues. The CDR3 spells CASSFQGAAYGYTF. The CDR3 DNA is TGCGCCAGCAGCTTTCAGGGGGCTGCCTATGGCTACACCTTC. The full variable domain, rest sourced from reference TRBV5-1 and TRBJ1-2, is KAGVTQTPRYLIKTRGQQVTLSCSPISGHRSVSWYQQTPGQGLQFLFEYFSETQRNKGNFPGRFSGRQFSNSRSEMNVSTLELGDSALYLCASSFQGAAYGYTFGSGTRLTVV.

The chain recombines TRBV2 with TRBJ2-1, with TRBD2 identical over 12 bases. This CDR3 comprises 16 residues. J lost 2 bases, V lost 9 bases, and 8 bases had no gene match. Looked up from germline, CDR1 is SNHLY and CDR2 is FYNNEI. The CDR3, as DNA: TGTGCCAGGATTAAACCTAGCGGGAGGGCCTACAATGAGCAGTTCTTC. Its protein product is CARIKPSGRAYNEQFF. Drawing the rest from reference TRBV2 and TRBJ2-1, the complete variable domain is EPEVTQTPSHQVTQMGQEVILRCVPISNHLYFYWYRQILGQKVEFLVSFYNNEISEKSEIFDDQFSVERPDGSNFTLKIRSTKLEDSAMYFCARIKPSGRAYNEQFFGPGTRLTVL.

V and J are TRBV6-1 and TRBJ1-5, with a tentative D call TRBD1 (5 bases). The CDR3 runs 17 residues. Germline CDR1 and CDR2: MNHNS and SASEGT. Trimming shortened V by 2 bases and J by 1 base, and 15 bases separated the two germline ends. The DNA for the CDR3 is TGTGCCAGCAGTGAACCTTGGGGCAGGGTGAGCAATCAGCCCCAGCATTTT. This encodes CASSEPWGRVSNQPQHF.

This clone was seen more than once but under ten times. The rearrangement uses TRBV19 and TRBJ2-2; tentatively, D is TRBD1 (6 bases). The CDR3 consists of 14 residues. Germline lookup yields CDR1 LNHDA and CDR2 SQIVND (reference sequence). V shed 2 bases and J shed 6 bases, with 10 bases lying between them. The CDR3 is CASSIRGFAGELFF. In DNA form, the CDR3 reads TGTGCCAGTAGTATAAGGGGGTTCGCCGGGGAGCTGTTTTTT.

This clone showed up just a few times. The chain joins TRBV2 to TRBJ2-7; 10 nucleotides match TRBD1. The CDR3 runs 14 residues. V lost 4 bases and J lost 6; bases outside the gene matches: 6. Germline V lookup: CDR1 SNHLY, CDR2 FYNNEI. The chain's CDR3 is CASSGTGTGVEQYF. In DNA, the CDR3 is TGTGCCAGCAGTGGGACCGGGACAGGGGTCGAGCAGTACTTC. Complete variable domain (other parts from reference TRBV2 and TRBJ2-7): EPEVTQTPSHQVTQMGQEVILRCVPISNHLYFYWYRQILGQKVEFLVSFYNNEISEKSEIFDDQFSVERPDGSNFTLKIRSTKLEDSAMYFCASSGTGTGVEQYFGPGTRLTVT.

The sample holds one count of this clone. The chain couples TRBV5-4 to TRBJ1-2; the match to TRBD1 covers 9 bases. From germline, CDR1 is SGHNT and CDR2 YYREEE (reference sequence). The CDR3 sequence is 13 residues long. The J segment lost 5 bases and the V segment lost 4 bases, leaving 3 bases of the junction unmatched. The CDR3 reads CASSGTGSYGYTF. As DNA, the CDR3 is TGTGCCAGCAGCGGGACAGGGTCTTATGGCTACACCTTC. The whole variable domain, remainder taken from reference TRBV5-4 and TRBJ1-2, is ETGVTQSPTHLIKTRGQQVTLRCSSQSGHNTVSWYQQALGQGPQFIFQYYREEENGRGNFPPRFSGLQFPNYSSELNVNALELDDSALYLCASSGTGSYGYTFGSGTRLTVV.

The genes are TRBV27 and TRBJ2-7; D unclear. The CDR3 runs 12 residues. Germline V gene data show CDR1 as MNHEY and CDR2 as SMNVEV (reference sequence). The germline V and J ends were trimmed by 2 bases and 3 bases, with 5 bases remaining between them. The CDR3: CASSLPGYEQYF. DNA of the CDR3: TGTGCCAGCAGTTTACCGGGCTACGAGCAGTACTTC.

The rearrangement joins TRBV3-1 (or the pseudogene TRBV3-2) to TRBJ1-1; D is ambiguous. The CDR3 is made up of 13 amino acids. V lost 5 bases and J lost 0, with 7 bases in between. Germline lookup yields CDR1 LGHDT and CDR2 YNNKEL (reference sequence). This chain's CDR3 is CASSSTVNTEAFF. Here the CDR3 DNA reads TGTGCCAGCAGCTCTACGGTGAACACTGAAGCTTTCTTT.

The chain has TRBV6-6 and TRBJ1-3; D ambiguous. The ends were cut back, 2 bases at V and 0 bases at J, with 8 bases in the middle. CDR3 length: 15 residues. The germline gives CDR1 MNHNY, CDR2 SVGAGI (reference sequence). The CDR3 is CASSYQRISGNTIYF. CDR3 nucleotide sequence: TGTGCCAGCAGTTACCAGCGTATCTCTGGAAACACCATATATTTT.

This chain links TRBV5-4 with TRBJ2-3; a weak D match, TRBD1 (6 bases). Germline V gene data show CDR1 as SGHNT and CDR2 as YYREEE (reference sequence). The CDR3 extends over 18 amino acids. Trimming left V 4 bases short and J 5 bases short, with 26 bases between. The CDR3: CASSLNHRDRDQGDTQYF. The CDR3 DNA follows: TGTGCCAGCAGCCTCAACCACAGGGATCGGGATCAAGGAGATACGCAGTATTTT. Based on the CDR3 plus reference TRBV5-4 and TRBJ2-3, the full variable domain is ETGVTQSPTHLIKTRGQQVTLRCSSQSGHNTVSWYQQALGQGPQFIFQYYREEENGRGNFPPRFSGLQFPNYSSELNVNALELDDSALYLCASSLNHRDRDQGDTQYFGPGTRLTVL.

This rearrangement joins TRBV5-1 to TRBJ2-2; D gene uncertain. Germline V lookup: CDR1 SGHRS, CDR2 YFSETQ. The CDR3 is made up of 15 amino acids. V lost 2 bases to trimming and J lost 0 bases, with 8 bases between them. CDR3 sequence reads: CASSFMRPNTGELFF. In DNA form, the CDR3 reads TGCGCCAGCAGCTTTATGCGTCCGAACACCGGGGAGCTGTTTTTT.

This chain links TRBV7-9 with TRBJ1-4, with D perhaps matching TRBD1 (5 bases). The CDR3 has 15 amino acids. The V end was cut by 6 bases, the J end by 5 bases, with 16 bases between. The germline CDR1 and CDR2 sequences are SEHNR and FQNEAQ (reference sequence). DNA for the CDR3: TGTGCCAGCAGGGGGAGGGGCTCCCTCAATGAAAAACTGTTTTTT. Amino acids: CASRGRGSLNEKLFF. Full variable domain (missing parts from reference TRBV7-9 and TRBJ1-4): DTGVSQNPRHKITKRGQNVTFRCDPISEHNRLYWYRQTLGQGPEFLTYFQNEAQLEKSRLLSDRFSAERPKGSFSTLEIQRTEQGDSAMYLCASRGRGSLNEKLFFGSGTQLSVL.

V and J are TRBV3-1 (or the pseudogene TRBV3-2) and TRBJ2-5; 7 bases are shared with TRBD2. Germline assignment: CDR1 LGHDT and CDR2 YNNKEL (reference sequence). The V and J ends lost 1 base and 1 base, in that order; junction bases with no gene match: 0. This CDR3 spans 14 amino acids. The CDR3 DNA follows: TGTGCCAGCAGCCAAGGACTAGCCCAAGAGACCCAGTACTTC. As protein: CASSQGLAQETQYF.

This chain joins TRBV11-2 and TRBJ1-5; D is undetermined. This CDR3 has 15 residues. The germline gives CDR1 SGHAT, CDR2 FQNNGV. The V end was cut by 0 bases, the J end by 5 bases, with 11 bases between. CDR3 protein: CASSLDRGIHQPQHF. The CDR3 nucleotides read TGTGCCAGCAGCTTAGATCGCGGTATACATCAGCCCCAGCATTTT.

The chain combines TRBV25-1 with TRBJ1-3, with 7 nucleotides matching TRBD1. Germline CDR1 MGHDK, CDR2 SYGVNS. This CDR3 spans 14 amino acids. Trimming at V came to 4 bases and at J to 7 bases, leaving 7 bases not matched to a gene. CDR3 region: CASSARTGRNTIYF. The DNA of the CDR3 is TGTGCCAGCAGTGCGCGGACAGGCAGGAACACCATATATTTT.

This sequence joins TRBV28 and TRBJ2-7; tentative D call: TRBD1 (8 bases). This CDR3 has 15 amino acids. Germline values: CDR1 MDHEN, CDR2 SYDVKM. The V gene lost 1 base and the J gene lost 4 bases, with 14 bases spanning the gap. CDR3 DNA sequence: TGTGCCAGCAGTTTATCCACAGGGGGGGCATACGAGCAGTACTTC. The encoded protein is CASSLSTGGAYEQYF.

This chain uses TRBV3-1 (or the pseudogene TRBV3-2) with TRBJ1-6; D not resolved. Trimming shortened V by 1 base and J by 9 bases, and 4 bases separated the two germline ends. Germline V gene lookup returns CDR1 LGHDT and CDR2 YNNKEL (reference sequence). The CDR3 contains 12 residues. The CDR3 loop is CASSQVSSPLHF. DNA for the CDR3: TGTGCCAGCAGCCAAGTGAGTTCACCCCTCCACTTT.

CDR3 protein: CASSTSDRGLNYGYTF. Here the CDR3 DNA reads TGTGCCAGCAGTACCTCGGACAGGGGGCTCAACTATGGCTACACCTTC. The genes are TRBV28 and TRBJ1-2, with 11 bases aligning to TRBD1. Losses at the gene ends were 5 bases for V and 2 bases for J; bases not matched to a gene: 7. This CDR3 comprises 16 residues. In germline, CDR1 is MDHEN, CDR2 SYDVKM.

The chain recombines TRBV5-4 with TRBJ1-1; 7 bases fit TRBD1. Germline V lookup: CDR1 SGHNT, CDR2 YYREEE (reference sequence). J gave up 8 bases and V 5 bases, and 9 bases lay outside the gene matches. CDR3 length equals 13 residues. CDR3 residues: CASSFIGGAEAFF. The CDR3 DNA follows: TGTGCCAGCAGTTTTATAGGGGGCGCCGAAGCTTTCTTT.

The V call is TRBV7-9, the J call TRBJ2-5; 8 bases are shared with TRBD1. Germline V CDR1 and CDR2: SEHNR, FQNEAQ (reference sequence). This CDR3 has 16 amino acids. Trimming at V came to 0 bases and at J to 2 bases, leaving 5 bases not matched to a gene. The CDR3 loop reads CASSLAPQGAQETQYF. The CDR3 DNA reads as TGTGCCAGCAGCTTAGCGCCCCAGGGGGCGCAAGAGACCCAGTACTTC.

The CDR3 DNA reads TGTGCCAGCAGCAAAGTAAAGCAGTTCTTC. This encodes CASSKVKQFF. The rearrangement links TRBV21-1 to TRBJ2-1; the table's TRBD2 call for D was not verified on the DNA. TRBV21-1 is a recognized pseudogene. CDR3 size: 10 residues.

DNA for the CDR3: TGCGCCAGCAGCCCCTTACGGACAGGGGGGGTGGCCTCTGGGGCCAACGTCCTGACTTTC. As protein: CASSPLRTGGVASGANVLTF. V gene TRBV5-1 combines with J gene TRBJ2-6, with 10 bases identical to TRBD1. Germline V lookup: CDR1 SGHRS, CDR2 YFSETQ. V shed 4 bases, J shed 0 bases, and the junction held 13 bases outside the gene matches. The CDR3 contains 20 residues. Full variable domain (rest looked up from reference TRBV5-1 and TRBJ2-6): KAGVTQTPRYLIKTRGQQVTLSCSPISGHRSVSWYQQTPGQGLQFLFEYFSETQRNKGNFPGRFSGRQFSNSRSEMNVSTLELGDSALYLCASSPLRTGGVASGANVLTFGAGSRLTVL.

In this sample, this clone turned up a few times. The chain carries TRBV9 and TRBJ2-7; TRBD2 agrees at 10 bases. CDR1 is SGDLS and CDR2 is YYNGEE in the germline V gene. V was clipped by 2 bases and J by 2 bases; unmatched bases: 4. The CDR3 is made up of 15 amino acids. CDR3 loop: CASSVRLAGAYEQYV. The CDR3 nucleotides are TGTGCCAGCAGCGTGCGGCTAGCGGGGGCCTACGAGCAGTACGTC.

The V call is TRBV2, the J call TRBJ2-5; 8 nucleotides align to TRBD2. Germline V gives CDR1 SNHLY, CDR2 FYNNEI. The CDR3 extends over 13 amino acids. Trimming cost V 7 bases and J 4 bases; bases outside gene matches: 5. The chain's CDR3 is CASTGGVSETQYF. As DNA, the CDR3 is TGTGCCAGCACGGGGGGGGTATCAGAGACCCAGTACTTC.

This chain connects TRBV19 to TRBJ1-6; 7 bases are shared with TRBD1. The trim removed 5 bases at V and 9 bases at J, leaving 7 bases unmatched. Germline V CDR1 and CDR2: LNHDA, SQIVND (reference sequence). This CDR3 region has 14 residues. The CDR3 region is CASSRQGPGSPLHF. Here the CDR3 DNA reads TGTGCCAGTAGTCGACAGGGCCCGGGTTCACCCCTCCACTTT.